This T cell receptor beta chain was documented in a study of tumor-infiltrating lymphocytes in localized non-small cell lung cancer. Points from the study as a whole: Tumors had more T cell infiltration than uninvolved lung, per TCRbeta sequencing and CD3 counts.

Libraries were prepared by immunoSEQ multiplex PCR; TCRdb keeps only in-frame clonotypes and omits some of them. Of about 14,000 clones listed, 65% to 75% were seen once; the top ten hold roughly a fifth. Trimming took off 2 bases at V and 7 bases at J, with 10 bases between the two ends. The germline CDR1 and CDR2 sequences are SGDLS and YYNGEE. The CDR3 extends over 14 amino acids. A word on this clone: Its antigen is not identified. This likely reflects a read error, since a far larger clone is one base away.

The TCR sequence derives from a human donor with non-small cell lung cancer. The sequenced sample consisted of uninvolved lung tissue not adjacent to the tumor. The chain uses TRBV9 and TRBJ1-6; TRBD1 is a possible D gene (6 bases). The CDR3 DNA is TGTGCCAGCAGCGTTGAACAGGGAAATTCACCCCTCCACTTT. It translates to CASSVEQGNSPLHF.